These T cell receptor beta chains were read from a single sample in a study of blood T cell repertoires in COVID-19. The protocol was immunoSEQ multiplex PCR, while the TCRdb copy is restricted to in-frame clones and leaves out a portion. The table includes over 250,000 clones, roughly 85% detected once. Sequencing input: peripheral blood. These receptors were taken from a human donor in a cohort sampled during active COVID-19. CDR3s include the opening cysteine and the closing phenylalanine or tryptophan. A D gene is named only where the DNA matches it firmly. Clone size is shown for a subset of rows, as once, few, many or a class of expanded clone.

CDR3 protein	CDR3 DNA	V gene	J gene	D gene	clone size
CASSLQETQYF	TGCGCCAGCAGCCTCCAAGAGACCCAGTACTTC	TRBV5-1	TRBJ2-5	-	few
CASSLGGDPRPGELFF	TGTGCCAGCAGCTTGGGCGGGGACCCGAGGCCCGGGGAGCTGTTTTTT	TRBV5-6	TRBJ2-2	-	-
CASSLPAGFGANVLTF	TGTGCCAGCAGTTTACCGGCAGGGTTCGGGGCCAACGTCCTGACTTTC	TRBV28	TRBJ2-6	-	-
CASSPGTSAAGELFF	TGTGCCAGCAGCCCTGGGACTTCTGCGGCCGGGGAGCTGTTTTTT	TRBV5-4	TRBJ2-2	-	-
CASSSRLAGGSNEQFF	TGTGCCAGCAGTTCTCGACTAGCGGGAGGGTCCAATGAGCAGTTCTTC	TRBV6-5	TRBJ2-1	TRBD2	-
CSVRVSYNEQFF	TGCAGCGTTCGGGTGTCCTACAATGAGCAGTTCTTC	TRBV29-1	TRBJ2-1	-	-
CASSPLTSGRTSTNEQFF	TGTGCCAGCAGTCCCCTGACTAGCGGGAGAACCTCTACAAATGAGCAGTTCTTC	TRBV27	TRBJ2-1	TRBD2	-
CASSSGQGANTGELFF	TGCGCCAGCAGCTCAGGACAGGGCGCGAACACCGGGGAGCTGTTTTTT	TRBV5-1	TRBJ2-2	TRBD1	-
CASSLGQGANEAFF	TGCGCCAGCAGCTTGGGACAGGGGGCAAATGAAGCTTTCTTT	TRBV5-1	TRBJ1-1	TRBD1	-
CASSLGQGNTDTQYF	TGCGCCAGCAGCCTCGGACAGGGAAACACAGATACGCAGTATTTT	TRBV4-1	TRBJ2-3	TRBD1	-
CASSLMDLYNEKLFF	TGTGCCAGCAGCTTAATGGACTTATATAATGAAAAACTGTTTTTT	TRBV7-9	TRBJ1-4	-	-
CASSPQSADIQYF	TGTGCCAGCTCACCACAAAGCGCGGACATTCAGTACTTC	TRBV18	TRBJ2-4	-	-
CASNEGGARNTIYF	TGTGCCAGCAACGAAGGGGGGGCACGAAACACCATATATTTT	TRBV6-5	TRBJ1-3	-	few
CASSLGHGQGVSGANVLTF	TGTGCCAGCAGCTTGGGACACGGACAGGGCGTCTCTGGGGCCAACGTCCTGACTTTC	TRBV5-5	TRBJ2-6	TRBD1	-
CASSRDSYNEQFF	TGTGCCAGCAGTCGGGACTCCTACAATGAGCAGTTCTTC	TRBV6-2/TRBV6-3	TRBJ2-1	-	-
CASTGSGGFYEQYF	TGTGCCAGCACTGGAAGCGGTGGCTTCTACGAGCAGTACTTC	TRBV28	TRBJ2-7	-	few
CASSAQRGGVTDTQYF	TGTGCCAGCTCAGCACAAAGAGGGGGTGTCACAGATACGCAGTATTTT	TRBV18	TRBJ2-3	-	-
CASSDSLGTSGRDPNEQFF	TGTGCCAGCAGTGACAGTCTCGGGACTAGCGGGAGGGACCCAAATGAGCAGTTCTTC	TRBV27	TRBJ2-1	TRBD2	-
CAISESGVTVNTIYF	TGTGCCATCAGTGAGTCCGGGGTTACTGTAAACACCATATATTTT	TRBV10-3	TRBJ1-3	-	-
CASSDLPTEAFF	TGTGCCAGCAGCGACTTACCCACTGAAGCTTTCTTT	TRBV3-1/TRBV3-2	TRBJ1-1	-	-
CASSRWGTNTDTQYF	TGTGCCAGCTCTCGTTGGGGCACGAACACAGATACGCAGTATTTT	TRBV25-1	TRBJ2-3	-	few
CAWSVQASTEAFF	TGTGCCTGGAGTGTACAGGCGTCCACTGAAGCTTTCTTT	TRBV30	TRBJ1-1	-	-
CASRRGGSNSPLHF	TGTGCCAGCAGGCGGGGGGGATCGAATTCACCCCTCCACTTT	TRBV2	TRBJ1-6	-	-
CASSLAPGVHEQYF	TGTGCCAGCAGCTTGGCCCCAGGGGTCCACGAGCAGTACTTC	TRBV5-5	TRBJ2-7	-	-
CASSIPRQGGRQPQHF	TGTGCCAGTAGTATACCTCGACAGGGCGGACGGCAGCCCCAGCATTTT	TRBV19	TRBJ1-5	TRBD1	-
CASSEGTGITEAFF	TGTGCCAGCAGTGAAGGGACAGGGATAACTGAAGCTTTCTTT	TRBV2	TRBJ1-1	TRBD1	-
CASSLRRDYPLVNEQFF	TGTGCCAGCAGTTTAAGGAGGGACTACCCTCTGGTCAATGAGCAGTTCTTC	TRBV27	TRBJ2-1	TRBD2	-
CASNQISGLSTDTQYF	TGTGCCAGCAATCAGATTAGCGGACTAAGCACAGATACGCAGTATTTT	TRBV2	TRBJ2-3	-	once
CASSPQQSTDTQYF	TGTGCCAGCTCACCACAACAGAGCACAGATACGCAGTATTTT	TRBV18	TRBJ2-3	-	-
CSADRPGEQYF	TGCAGTGCAGACCGCCCGGGGGAGCAGTACTTC	TRBV20-1	TRBJ2-7	-	few
CASSLGVGTGIYNEQFF	TGTGCCAGCAGCTTAGGGGTTGGGACAGGGATATACAATGAGCAGTTCTTC	TRBV11-2	TRBJ2-1	TRBD1	-
CASSERDFGGNTIYF	TGTGCCAGCAGTGAGAGGGACTTCGGTGGAAACACCATATATTTT	TRBV2	TRBJ1-3	-	few